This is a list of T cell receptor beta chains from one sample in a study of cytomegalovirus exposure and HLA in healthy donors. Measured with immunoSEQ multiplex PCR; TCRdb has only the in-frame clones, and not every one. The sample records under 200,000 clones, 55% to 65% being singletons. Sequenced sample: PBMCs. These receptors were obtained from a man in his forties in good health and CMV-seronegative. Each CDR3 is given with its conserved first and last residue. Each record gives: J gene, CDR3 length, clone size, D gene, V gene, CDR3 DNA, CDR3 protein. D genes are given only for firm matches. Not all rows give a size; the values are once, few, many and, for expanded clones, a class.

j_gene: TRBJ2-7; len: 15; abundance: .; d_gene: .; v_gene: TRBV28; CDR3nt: TGTGCCAGCACCTCAGGGGCCGGGACTATCTACGAGCAGTACTTC; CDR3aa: CASTSGAGTIYEQYF
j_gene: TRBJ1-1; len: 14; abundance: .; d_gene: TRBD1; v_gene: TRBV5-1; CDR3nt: TGCGCCAGCAGCTTAACGACAGGGGGCACTGAAGCTTTCTTT; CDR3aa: CASSLTTGGTEAFF
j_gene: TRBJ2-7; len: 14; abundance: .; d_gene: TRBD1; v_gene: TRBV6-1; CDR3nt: TGTGCCAGCAGTGAGGACAGGGTAAGCTACGAGCAGTACTTC; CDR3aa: CASSEDRVSYEQYF
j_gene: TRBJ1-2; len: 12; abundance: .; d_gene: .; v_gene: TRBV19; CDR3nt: TGTGCCAGTAGAGATAACAGGGTCGGCTACACCTTC; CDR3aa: CASRDNRVGYTF
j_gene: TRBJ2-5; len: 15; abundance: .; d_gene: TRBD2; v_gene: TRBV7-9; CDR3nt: TGTGCCAGCAGCTTAGTTACTAGCGGGCTGGAGACTCAGTACTTC; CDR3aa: CASSLVTSGLETQYF
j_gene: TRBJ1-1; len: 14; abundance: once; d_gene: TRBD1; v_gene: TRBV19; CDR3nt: TGTGCCAGTAGTATGGCAGGGGGTGAGACTGAAGCTTTCTTT; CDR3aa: CASSMAGGETEAFF
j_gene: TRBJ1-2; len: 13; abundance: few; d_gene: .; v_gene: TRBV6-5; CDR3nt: TGTGCCAGCAGTTACTCGGGAGGAGATGGCTACACCTTC; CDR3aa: CASSYSGGDGYTF
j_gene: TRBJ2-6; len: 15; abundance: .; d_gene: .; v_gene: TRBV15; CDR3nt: TGTGCCACCAGCGGACAGAGCTCTGGGGCCAACGTCCTGACTTTC; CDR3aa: CATSGQSSGANVLTF
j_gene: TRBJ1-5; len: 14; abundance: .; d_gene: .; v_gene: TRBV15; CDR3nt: TGTGCCACCAGCAGCGAGAATAGCAATCAGCCCCAGCATTTT; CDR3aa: CATSSENSNQPQHF
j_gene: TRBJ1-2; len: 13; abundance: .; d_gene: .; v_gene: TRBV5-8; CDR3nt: TGTGCCAGCAGCTTTGGAGAACGTAGAGGCTACACCTTC; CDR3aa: CASSFGERRGYTF
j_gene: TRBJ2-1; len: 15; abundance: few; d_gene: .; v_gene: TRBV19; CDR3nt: TGTGCCAGTAGTATAGAGGACAGCTCCTACAATGAGCAGTTCTTC; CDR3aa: CASSIEDSSYNEQFF
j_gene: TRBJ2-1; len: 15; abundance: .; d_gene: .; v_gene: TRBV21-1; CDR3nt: TGTGCCAGCAGCAGCCGACTAGCGTATTACAATGAGCAGTTCTTC; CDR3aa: CASSSRLAYYNEQFF
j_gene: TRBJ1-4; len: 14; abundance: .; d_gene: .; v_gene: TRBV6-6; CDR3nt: TGTGCCAGCAGTGAGACAGGACCTCATGAAAAACTGTTTTTT; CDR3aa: CASSETGPHEKLFF
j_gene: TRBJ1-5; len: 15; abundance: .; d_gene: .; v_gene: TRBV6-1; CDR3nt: TGTGCCAGCAGTGCACTCGAGGAGGGCAATCAGCCCCAGCATTTT; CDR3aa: CASSALEEGNQPQHF
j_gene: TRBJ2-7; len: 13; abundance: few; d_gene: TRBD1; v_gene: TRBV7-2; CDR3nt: TGTGCCAGCAGCCAACGACAGGGCTACGAGCAGTACTTC; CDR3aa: CASSQRQGYEQYF
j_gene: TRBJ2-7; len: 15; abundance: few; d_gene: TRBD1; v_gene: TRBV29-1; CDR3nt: TGCAGCGTCGAGGGGGACAGTCCCTCCTCCTACGAGCAGTACTTC; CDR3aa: CSVEGDSPSSYEQYF
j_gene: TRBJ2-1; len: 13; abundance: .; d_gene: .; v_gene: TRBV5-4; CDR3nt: TGTGCCAGCAGCCCGTCCGGCGGCAATGAGCAGTTCTTC; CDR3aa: CASSPSGGNEQFF
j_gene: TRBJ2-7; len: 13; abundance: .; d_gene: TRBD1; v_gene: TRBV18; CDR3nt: TGTGCCAGCTCACCGGGACAGACCTACGAGCAGTACTTC; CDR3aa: CASSPGQTYEQYF
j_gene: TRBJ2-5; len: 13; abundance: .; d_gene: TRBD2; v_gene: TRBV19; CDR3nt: TGTGCCAGTAGTATTAGCGGGGTCGAGACCCAGTACTTC; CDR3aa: CASSISGVETQYF
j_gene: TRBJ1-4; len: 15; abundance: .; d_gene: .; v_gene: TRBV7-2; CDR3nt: TGTGCCAGCAGCTTTAGTTCCAAATCCAATGAAAAACTGTTTTTT; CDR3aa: CASSFSSKSNEKLFF
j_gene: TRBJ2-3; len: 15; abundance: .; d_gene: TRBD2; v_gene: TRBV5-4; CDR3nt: TGTGCCAGCAGCAGAGCAGCGGGAGGTAGAGATACGCAGTATTTT; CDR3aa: CASSRAAGGRDTQYF
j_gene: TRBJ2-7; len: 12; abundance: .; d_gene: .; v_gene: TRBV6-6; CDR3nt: TGTGCCAGCAGTTACCGGGGATACGAGCAGTACTTC; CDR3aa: CASSYRGYEQYF
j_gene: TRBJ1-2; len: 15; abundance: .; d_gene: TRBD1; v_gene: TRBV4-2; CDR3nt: TGTGCCAGCAGCCAAGTTGGGCAGGGGGCGTATGGCTACACCTTC; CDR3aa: CASSQVGQGAYGYTF
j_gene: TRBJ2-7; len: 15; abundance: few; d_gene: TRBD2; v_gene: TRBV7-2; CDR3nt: TGTGCCAGCAGCTCCGGGACTAGCCTATCTGGGGAGCAGTACTTC; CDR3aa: CASSSGTSLSGEQYF
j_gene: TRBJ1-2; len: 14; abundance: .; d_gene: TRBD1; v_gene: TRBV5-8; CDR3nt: TGTGCCAGCAGCTTGGAAGGGGGCAGCGTCCCCTACACCTTC; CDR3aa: CASSLEGGSVPYTF
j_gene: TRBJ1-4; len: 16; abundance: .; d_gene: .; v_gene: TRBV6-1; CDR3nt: TGTGCCAGCAGTGAAGCGCTGGGCAGGGTGTTTGAAAAACTGTTTTTT; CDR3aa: CASSEALGRVFEKLFF
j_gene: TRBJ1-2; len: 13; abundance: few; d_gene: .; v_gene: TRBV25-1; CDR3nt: TGTGCCAGCAGTGGGACACCCCTCTATGGCTACACCTTC; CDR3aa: CASSGTPLYGYTF
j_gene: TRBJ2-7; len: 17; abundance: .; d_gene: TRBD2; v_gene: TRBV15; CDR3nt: TGTGCCACCAGCAGAGGATCTAGCGGTTTAAGCTCCTACGAGCAGTACTTC; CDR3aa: CATSRGSSGLSSYEQYF
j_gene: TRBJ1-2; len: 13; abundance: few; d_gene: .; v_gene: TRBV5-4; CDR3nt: TGTGCCAGCAGACCCTCCGGAGGGCCTGGCTACACCTTC; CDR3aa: CASRPSGGPGYTF
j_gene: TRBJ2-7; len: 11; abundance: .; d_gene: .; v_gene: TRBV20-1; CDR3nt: TGCAGTGCAACGGAGGGCTACGAGCAGTACTTC; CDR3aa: CSATEGYEQYF
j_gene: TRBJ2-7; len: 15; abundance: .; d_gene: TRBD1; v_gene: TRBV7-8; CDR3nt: TGTGCCAGCAGCGTCGACCCGGGACAGGGGTACGAGCAGTACTTC; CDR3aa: CASSVDPGQGYEQYF
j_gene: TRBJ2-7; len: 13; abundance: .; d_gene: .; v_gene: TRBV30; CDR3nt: TGTGCCTGGAGTAACAGGGCCGATTACGAGCAGTACTTC; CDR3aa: CAWSNRADYEQYF
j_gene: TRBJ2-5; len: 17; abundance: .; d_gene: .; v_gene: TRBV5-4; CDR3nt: TGTGCCAGCAGCTTTGGGGGCGGCCGCATTGCGGGAGAGACCCAGTACTTC; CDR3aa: CASSFGGGRIAGETQYF
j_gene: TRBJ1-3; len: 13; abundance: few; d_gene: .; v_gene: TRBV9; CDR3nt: TGTGCCAGCAGCGCCTCCTCCGGGGGAACCATATATTTT; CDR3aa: CASSASSGGTIYF
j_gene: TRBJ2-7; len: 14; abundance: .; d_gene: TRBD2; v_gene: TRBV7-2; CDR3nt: TGTGCCAGCACCCCTAGCGGGGGGGCCTACGAGCAGTACTTC; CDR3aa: CASTPSGGAYEQYF
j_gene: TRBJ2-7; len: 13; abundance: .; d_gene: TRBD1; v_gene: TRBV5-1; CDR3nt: TGCGCCAGCAGCGCCGGACAGGGCTACGAGCAGTACTTC; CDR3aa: CASSAGQGYEQYF
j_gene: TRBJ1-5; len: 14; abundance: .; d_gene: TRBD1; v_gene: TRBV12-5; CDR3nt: TGTGCTAGTGTCCTTGACAGGGGCGGTCAGCCCCAGCATTTT; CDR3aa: CASVLDRGGQPQHF
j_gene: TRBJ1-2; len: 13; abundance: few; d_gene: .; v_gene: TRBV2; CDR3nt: TGTGCCAGCAGGCCCGGACTCAACTATGGCTACACCTTC; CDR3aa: CASRPGLNYGYTF
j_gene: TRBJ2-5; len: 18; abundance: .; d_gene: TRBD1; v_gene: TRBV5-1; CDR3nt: TGCGCCAGCAGCTTGGGACTTTCCTCCGGGACAGGGGAAGAGACCCAGTACTTC; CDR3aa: CASSLGLSSGTGEETQYF
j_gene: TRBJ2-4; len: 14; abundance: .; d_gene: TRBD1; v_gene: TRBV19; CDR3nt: TGTGCCAGTAGTAGTCCGGGACAGAAAAACATTCAGTACTTC; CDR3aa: CASSSPGQKNIQYF
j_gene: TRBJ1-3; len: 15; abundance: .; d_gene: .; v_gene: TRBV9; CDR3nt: TGTGCCAGCAGCGTAGAGGGGCTGGCTGGAAACACCATATATTTT; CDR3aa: CASSVEGLAGNTIYF
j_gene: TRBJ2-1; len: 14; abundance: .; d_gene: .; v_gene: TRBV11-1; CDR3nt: TGTGCCAGCAGCTTAGAGGCAGGGGCAAATGAGCAGTTCTTC; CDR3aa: CASSLEAGANEQFF
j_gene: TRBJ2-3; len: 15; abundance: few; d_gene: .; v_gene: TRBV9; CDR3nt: TGTGCCAGCAAACAAACAGGGAGAGGGGAAGATACGCAGTATTTT; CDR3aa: CASKQTGRGEDTQYF
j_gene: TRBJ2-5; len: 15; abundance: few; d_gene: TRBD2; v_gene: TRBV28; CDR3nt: TGTGCCAGCAGTTGGGGGGGGACTAGCGGCGGGACCCAGTACTTC; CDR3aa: CASSWGGTSGGTQYF
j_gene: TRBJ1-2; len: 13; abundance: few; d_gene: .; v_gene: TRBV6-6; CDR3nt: TGTGCCAGCGATCAGGGGTATCGCTATGGCTACACCTTC; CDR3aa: CASDQGYRYGYTF
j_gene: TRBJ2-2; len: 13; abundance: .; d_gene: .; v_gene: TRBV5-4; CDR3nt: TGTGCCAGCAATTGGGGCGACACCGGGGAGCTGTTTTTT; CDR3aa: CASNWGDTGELFF
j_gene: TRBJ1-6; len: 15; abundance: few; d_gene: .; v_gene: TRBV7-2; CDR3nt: TGTGCCAGCAGCTTACACACCGGGGGTGATTCACCCCTCCACTTT; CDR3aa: CASSLHTGGDSPLHF
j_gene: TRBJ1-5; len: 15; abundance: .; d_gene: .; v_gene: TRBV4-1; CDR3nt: TGCGCCAGCAGCCAAGAAGGCCAGGGAATAAACGGCCAGCATTTT; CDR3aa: CASSQEGQGINGQHF
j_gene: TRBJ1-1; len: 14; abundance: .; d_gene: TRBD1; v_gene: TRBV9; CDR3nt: TGTGCCAGCAGCGTCGGACAGGGGGCCACTGAAGCTTTCTTT; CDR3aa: CASSVGQGATEAFF
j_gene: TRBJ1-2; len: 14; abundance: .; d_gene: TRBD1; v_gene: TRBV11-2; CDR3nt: TGTGCCAGCAGCTGGACACAGGGGCCCTATGGCTACACCTTC; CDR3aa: CASSWTQGPYGYTF
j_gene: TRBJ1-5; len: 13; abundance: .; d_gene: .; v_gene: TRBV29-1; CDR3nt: TGCAGCGTCGGCGGGGCAGGCAATCAGCCCCAGCATTTT; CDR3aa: CSVGGAGNQPQHF
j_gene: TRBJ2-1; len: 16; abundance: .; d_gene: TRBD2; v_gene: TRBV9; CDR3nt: TGTGCCAGCAGCGTAGAGAACGGGGGGGTCTACAATGAGCAGTTCTTC; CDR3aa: CASSVENGGVYNEQFF
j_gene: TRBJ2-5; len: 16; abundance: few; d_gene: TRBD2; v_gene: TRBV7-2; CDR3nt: TGTGCCAGCAGCTCACTAGCGGGAGGGGGGGCGGAGACCCAGTACTTC; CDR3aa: CASSSLAGGGAETQYF
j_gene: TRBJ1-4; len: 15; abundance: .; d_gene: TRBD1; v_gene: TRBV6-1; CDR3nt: TGTGCCAGCAGTCAGACGGGACAGGGGATAGGAAAACTGTTTTTT; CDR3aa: CASSQTGQGIGKLFF